This T cell receptor (beta chain) was sequenced during a study of T cells expressing NK-cell markers (dated by TCRdb to 2019 to 2021). Study-wide context: Eight or nine donors provided sorted CD3+CD56+NKG2C+, CD3+CD56+NKG2C- and CD3+CD56-NKG2C+ T-cell subsets, whose TCR beta-chain repertoires were profiled. All eight donors whose samples were sequenced were randomly selected healthy volunteers, three of them men and five women. Sequencing of the libraries produced 2 x 150 bp reads on Illumina HiSeq 2000/2500, MiSeq or NextSeq. Among the eight sequenced donors, seven were HCMV-seropositive and one was HCMV-seronegative. Broader findings and caveats from the paper: In six donors, the dominant CD3+CD56+NKG2C+ clonotypes were found to rank among the top 10 CD8+ clonotypes and to make up 1.0-7.0% of CD8+ T cells. Those dominant clonotypes were again the most abundant among CD3+CD56-NKG2C+ cells in several donors, at roughly 25-65%. It remained unclear whether the expanded NKG2C-expressing T cell clones were specific for HCMV antigens.

To determine HCMV serostatus, a commercial ELISA kit was used to detect HCMV-specific IgG in serum. Ficoll density gradient centrifugation was used to isolate peripheral blood mononuclear cells from blood. As encoded in the germline V gene (reference sequence), CDR1 is SEHNR while CDR2 is FQNEAQ. From cysteine to phenylalanine, the CDR3 is 14 amino acids long. No DNA is recorded. TCRdb names Illumina HiSeq 2000 as the instrument used. TCR beta cDNA libraries were prepared using 5'RACE template switching, which introduced a universal primer site and unique molecular identifiers. Synthesis of cDNA was primed from the TCR beta constant segment and was followed by two consecutive PCR amplification steps. Per the source publication's procedure: MIGEC handled demultiplexing of the reads and grouping by UMI, while MiTCR was used to assemble and quantify clonotypes. Only TCR cDNA sequences supported by at least two reads were kept to exclude erroneous sequences. The tcR package was used for downstream repertoire analysis, with clonotypes matched between fractions based on CDR3 nucleotide sequence plus V segment. VDJmatch was used to annotate antigen specificity against VDJdb, with one amino acid substitution in CDR3 permitted. TCRdb reprocessed the public reads and reports one entry per CDR3 protein sequence, without DNA. TCRdb's processing, not the authors' own work, is the source of the V and J calls. For this sample, the table gives some 340,000 distinct CDR3 sequences. The ten largest clones represent under 6.5% of the sample.

Turning to this clonotype: It has no known antigen specificity.

The receptor was isolated from a man aged 18-70 years in good health. The rearrangement joined TRBV7-9 to TRBJ1-1; the TCRdb call, TRBD1, lacks DNA for checking. Sequencing was carried out using blood T cells: a sorted CD56 or NKG2C T cell subset, CD4+ or CD8+ T cells, or bulk PBMC T cells (not recorded which). The CDR3 protein sequence reads: CASSKQGSNTEAFF.